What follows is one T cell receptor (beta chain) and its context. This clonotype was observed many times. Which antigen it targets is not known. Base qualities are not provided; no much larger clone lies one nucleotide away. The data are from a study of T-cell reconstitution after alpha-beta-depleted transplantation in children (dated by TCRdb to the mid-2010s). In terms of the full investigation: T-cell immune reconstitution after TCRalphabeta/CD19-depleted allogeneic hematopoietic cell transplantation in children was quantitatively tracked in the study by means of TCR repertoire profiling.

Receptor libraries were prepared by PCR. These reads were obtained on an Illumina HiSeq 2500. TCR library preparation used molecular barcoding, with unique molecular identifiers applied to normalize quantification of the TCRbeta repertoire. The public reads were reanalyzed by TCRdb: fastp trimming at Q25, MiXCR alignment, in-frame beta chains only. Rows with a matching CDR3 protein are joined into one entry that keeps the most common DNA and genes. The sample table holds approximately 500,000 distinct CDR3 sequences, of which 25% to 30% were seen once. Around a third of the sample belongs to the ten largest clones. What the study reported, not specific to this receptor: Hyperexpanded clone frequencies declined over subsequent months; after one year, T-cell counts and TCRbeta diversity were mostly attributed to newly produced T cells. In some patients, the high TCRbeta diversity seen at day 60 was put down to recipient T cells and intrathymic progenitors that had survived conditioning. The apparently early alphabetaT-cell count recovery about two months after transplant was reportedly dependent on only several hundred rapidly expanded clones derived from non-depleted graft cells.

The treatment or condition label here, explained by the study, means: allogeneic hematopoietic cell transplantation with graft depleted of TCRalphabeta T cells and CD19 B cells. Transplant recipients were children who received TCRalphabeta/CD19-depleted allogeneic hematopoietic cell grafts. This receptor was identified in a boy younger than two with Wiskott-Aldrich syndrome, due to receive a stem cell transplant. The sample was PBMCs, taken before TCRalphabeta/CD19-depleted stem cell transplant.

The CDR3 reads as follows: CASSPGLAGRDEQFF. Here is the DNA: TGTGCCAGCAGCCCGGGACTAGCGGGACGTGATGAGCAGTTCTTC. The chain employs TRBV7-2 and TRBJ2-1, and 13 junctional nucleotides match TRBD2. CDR1 and CDR2 are drawn from the germline V gene: SGHTA, FQGNSA. From the cysteine through the phenylalanine, the CDR3 covers 15 amino acids. The read is trimmed to its CDR3 DNA, 45 bases read in frame from base 1. Compared with germline, V lacks 5 bases and J lacks 8 bases; bases without a gene match: 6.